This TCR beta chain appears in the sequencing data of a study of blood T cell repertoires in COVID-19. For the study at large: Donors in the United States, Italy and Spain gave samples during acute or convalescent COVID-19.

In the original processing: Amplifying reference gene primers gave estimates of nucleated cell counts. Sequenced by immunoSEQ multiplex PCR; TCRdb stores in-frame clones only, minus some. The V and J calls and clone size are taken from that table; D and trimming were inferred from the DNA. Here the sample spans around 300,000 clones, about 85% being singletons. On this clone itself: Germline is not matched at one junction end, which may reflect a read error.

The cohort comprised adults aged 18 to 89 years residing in 24 US areas. Germline-derived CDR1 and CDR2 are MGHRA and YSYEKL. The CDR3 runs 14 residues. Source material: PBMCs or T cells enriched from blood (not recorded which). The TCR comes from a woman aged 50 to 60 who had recovered from COVID-19. The V and J genes are TRBV4-1 and TRBJ2-7; D ambiguous. Here the CDR3 reads CASSQGLSSYEQYF. The CDR3 DNA is TGCGCCAGCAGTCAAGGGTTGAGCTCCTACGAGCAGTACTTC.